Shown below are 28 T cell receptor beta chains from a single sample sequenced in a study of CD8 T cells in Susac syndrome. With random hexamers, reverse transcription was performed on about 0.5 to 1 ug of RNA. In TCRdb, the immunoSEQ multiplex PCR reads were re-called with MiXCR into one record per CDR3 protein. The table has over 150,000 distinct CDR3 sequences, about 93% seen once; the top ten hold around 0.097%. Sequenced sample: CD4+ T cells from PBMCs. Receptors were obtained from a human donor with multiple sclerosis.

CDR3: CSASGYEQYF. The CDR3 bases are TGCAGTGCTAGCGGCTACGAGCAGTACTTC. This sequence joins TRBV20-1 and TRBJ2-7; D remains ambiguous. The CDR3 is 10 residues long. Germline V gene sequence: CDR1 DFQATT, CDR2 SNEGSKA (reference sequence). The V gene lost 3 bases and the J gene lost 3 bases, with 3 bases spanning the gap.

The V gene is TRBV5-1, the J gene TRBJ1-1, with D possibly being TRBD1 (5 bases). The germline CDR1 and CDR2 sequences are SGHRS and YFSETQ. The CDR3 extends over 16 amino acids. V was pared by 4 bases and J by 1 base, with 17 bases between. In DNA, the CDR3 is TGCGCCAGCAGCCCCCGGGACGGCCTCTGGAACACTGAAGCTTTCTTT. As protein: CASSPRDGLWNTEAFF.

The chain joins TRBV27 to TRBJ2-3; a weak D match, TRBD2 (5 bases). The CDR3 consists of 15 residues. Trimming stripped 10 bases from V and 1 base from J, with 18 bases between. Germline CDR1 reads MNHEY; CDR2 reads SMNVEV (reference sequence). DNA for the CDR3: TGTGCCACCTCCTTAACGGGGTATGGCACAGATACGCAGTATTTT. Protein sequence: CATSLTGYGTDTQYF.

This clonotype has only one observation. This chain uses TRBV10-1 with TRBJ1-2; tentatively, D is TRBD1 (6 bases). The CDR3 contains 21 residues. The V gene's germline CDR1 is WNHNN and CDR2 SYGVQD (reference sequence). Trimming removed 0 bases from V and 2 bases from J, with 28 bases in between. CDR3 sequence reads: CASSESDRGRVGPIRNYGYTF. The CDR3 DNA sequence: TGCGCCAGCAGTGAGTCTGATAGGGGGAGGGTTGGTCCGATCCGAAACTATGGCTACACCTTC.

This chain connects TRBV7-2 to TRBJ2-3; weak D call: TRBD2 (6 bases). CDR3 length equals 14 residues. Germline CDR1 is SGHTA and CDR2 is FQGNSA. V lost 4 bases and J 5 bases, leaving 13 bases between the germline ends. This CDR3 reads CASSSQIGRDTQYF. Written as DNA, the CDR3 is TGTGCCAGCAGCTCCCAAATCGGGAGAGATACGCAGTATTTT.

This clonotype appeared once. This CDR3 reads CASSPTADSNQPQHF. CDR3 in DNA: TGTGCCAGCAGCCCAACGGCGGATAGCAATCAGCCCCAGCATTTT. The rearrangement uses TRBV3-1 and TRBJ1-5; D gene uncertain. V was cut by 4 bases and J by 0 bases, with 10 bases left in between. The CDR3 consists of 15 residues. Germline CDR1 reads LGHDT; CDR2 reads YNNKEL (reference sequence).

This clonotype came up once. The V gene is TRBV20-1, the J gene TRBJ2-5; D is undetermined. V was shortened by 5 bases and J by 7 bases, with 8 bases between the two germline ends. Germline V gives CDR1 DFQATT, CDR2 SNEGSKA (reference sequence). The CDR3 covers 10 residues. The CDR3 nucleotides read TGCAGTGCTGTCCTTTTGACCCAGTACTTC. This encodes CSAVLLTQYF.

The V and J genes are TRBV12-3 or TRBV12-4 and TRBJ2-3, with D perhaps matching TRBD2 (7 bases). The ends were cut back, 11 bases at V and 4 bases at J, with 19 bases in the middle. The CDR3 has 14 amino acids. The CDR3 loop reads CASKGGVRADTQYF. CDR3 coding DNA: TGTGCCTCCAAGGGGGGGGTGAGGGCAGATACGCAGTATTTT.

The CDR3 DNA reads as TGTGCCAGCAGCTTTCTGGGCACCGGCTATGGCTACACCTTC. Its protein is CASSFLGTGYGYTF. V usage is TRBV7-9 and J usage is TRBJ1-2, with unresolved D. Germline CDR1 reads SEHNR; CDR2 reads FQNEAQ (reference sequence). The CDR3 contains 14 residues. Trimming cost V 3 bases and J 4 bases, with 12 bases left between them.

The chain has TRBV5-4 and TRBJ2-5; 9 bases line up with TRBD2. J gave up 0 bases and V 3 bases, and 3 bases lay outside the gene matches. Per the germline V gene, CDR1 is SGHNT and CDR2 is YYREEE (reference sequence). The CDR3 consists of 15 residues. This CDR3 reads CASSSKRGDQETQYF. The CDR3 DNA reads TGTGCCAGCAGCTCCAAGCGGGGGGACCAAGAGACCCAGTACTTC.

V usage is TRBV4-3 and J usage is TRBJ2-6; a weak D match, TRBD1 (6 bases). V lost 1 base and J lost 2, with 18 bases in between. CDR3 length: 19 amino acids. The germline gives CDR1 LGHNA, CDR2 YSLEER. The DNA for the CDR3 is TGCGCCAGCAGCCAAGTACCGCGAGGGGGATTTGCTGGGGCCAACGTCCTGACTTTC. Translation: CASSQVPRGGFAGANVLTF.

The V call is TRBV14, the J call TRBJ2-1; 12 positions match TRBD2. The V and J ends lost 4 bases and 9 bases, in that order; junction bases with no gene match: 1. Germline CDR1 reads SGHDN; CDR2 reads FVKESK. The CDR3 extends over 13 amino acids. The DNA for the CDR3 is TGTGCCAGCAGCCGGACTAGCGGGACTGAGCAGTTCTTC. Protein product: CASSRTSGTEQFF. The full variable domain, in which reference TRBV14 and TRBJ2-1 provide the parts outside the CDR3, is EAGVTQFPSHSVIEKGQTVTLRCDPISGHDNLYWYRRVMGKEIKFLLHFVKESKQDESGMPNNRFLAERTGGTYSTLKVQPAELEDSGVYFCASSRTSGTEQFFGPGTRLTVL.

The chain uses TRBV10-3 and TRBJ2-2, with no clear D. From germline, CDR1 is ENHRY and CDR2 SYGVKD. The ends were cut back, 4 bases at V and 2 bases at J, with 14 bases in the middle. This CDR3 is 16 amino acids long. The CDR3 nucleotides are TGTGCCATCAGTGCGGGTCCTCAGGATAACACCGGGGAGCTGTTTTTT. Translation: CAISAGPQDNTGELFF.

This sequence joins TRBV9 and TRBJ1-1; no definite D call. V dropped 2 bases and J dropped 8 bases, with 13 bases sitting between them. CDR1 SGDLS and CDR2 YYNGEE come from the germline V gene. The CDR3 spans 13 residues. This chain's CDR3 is CASSVTAGREAFF. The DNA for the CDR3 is TGTGCCAGCAGCGTGACGGCCGGGAGAGAAGCTTTCTTT.

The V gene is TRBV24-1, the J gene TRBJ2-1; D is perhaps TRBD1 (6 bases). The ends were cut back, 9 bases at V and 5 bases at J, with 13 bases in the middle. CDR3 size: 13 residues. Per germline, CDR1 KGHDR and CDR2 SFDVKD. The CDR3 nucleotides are TGTGCCACCCGAGGACAGTACCACAATGAGCAGTTCTTC. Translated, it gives CATRGQYHNEQFF.

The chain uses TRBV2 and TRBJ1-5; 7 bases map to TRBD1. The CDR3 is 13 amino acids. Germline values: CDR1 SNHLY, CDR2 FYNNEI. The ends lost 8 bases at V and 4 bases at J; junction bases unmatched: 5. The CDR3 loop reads CASAGGQNQPQHF. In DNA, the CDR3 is TGTGCCAGCGCGGGGGGACAGAATCAGCCCCAGCATTTT. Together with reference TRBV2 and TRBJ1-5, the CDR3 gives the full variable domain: EPEVTQTPSHQVTQMGQEVILRCVPISNHLYFYWYRQILGQKVEFLVSFYNNEISEKSEIFDDQFSVERPDGSNFTLKIRSTKLEDSAMYFCASAGGQNQPQHFGDGTRLSIL.

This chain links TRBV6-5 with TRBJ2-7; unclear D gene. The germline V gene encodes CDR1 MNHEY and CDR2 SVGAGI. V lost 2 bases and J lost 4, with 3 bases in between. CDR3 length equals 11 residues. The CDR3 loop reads CASSYDYEQYF. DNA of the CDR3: TGTGCCAGCAGTTACGATTACGAGCAGTACTTC.

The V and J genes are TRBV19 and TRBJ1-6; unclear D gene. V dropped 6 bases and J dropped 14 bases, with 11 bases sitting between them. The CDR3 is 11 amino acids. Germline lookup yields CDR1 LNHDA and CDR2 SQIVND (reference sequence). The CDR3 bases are TGTGCCAGTAGGAAACAGCCCGCCCTCCACTTT. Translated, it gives CASRKQPALHF.

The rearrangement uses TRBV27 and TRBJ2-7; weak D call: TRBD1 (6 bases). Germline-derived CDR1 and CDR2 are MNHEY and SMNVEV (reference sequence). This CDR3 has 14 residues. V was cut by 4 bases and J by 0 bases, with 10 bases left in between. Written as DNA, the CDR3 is TGTGCCAGCAGTTCCCAGGGGAGCTCCTACGAGCAGTACTTC. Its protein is CASSSQGSSYEQYF.

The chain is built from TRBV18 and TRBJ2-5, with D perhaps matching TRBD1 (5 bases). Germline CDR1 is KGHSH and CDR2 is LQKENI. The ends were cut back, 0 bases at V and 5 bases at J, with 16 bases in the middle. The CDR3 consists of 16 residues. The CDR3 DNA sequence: TGTGCCAGCTCACCACCAGGGGCCCTCGATAGGGAGACCCAGTACTTC. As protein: CASSPPGALDRETQYF.

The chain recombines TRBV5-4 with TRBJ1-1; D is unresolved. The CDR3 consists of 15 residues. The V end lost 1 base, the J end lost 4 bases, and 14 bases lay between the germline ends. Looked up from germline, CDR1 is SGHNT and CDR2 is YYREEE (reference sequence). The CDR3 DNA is TGTGCCAGCAGCTTGAGCGCGGTCACGGGCACTGAAGCTTTCTTT. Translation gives CASSLSAVTGTEAFF.

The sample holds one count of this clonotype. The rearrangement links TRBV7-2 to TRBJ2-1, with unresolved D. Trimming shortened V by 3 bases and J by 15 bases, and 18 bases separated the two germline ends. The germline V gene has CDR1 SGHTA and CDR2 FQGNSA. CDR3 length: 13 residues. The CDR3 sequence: CASSFWMAAIPFF. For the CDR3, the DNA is TGTGCCAGCAGCTTCTGGATGGCGGCGATCCCGTTCTTC. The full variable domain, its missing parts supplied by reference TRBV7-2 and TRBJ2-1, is GAGVSQSPSNKVTEKGKDVELRCDPISGHTALYWYRQSLGQGLEFLIYFQGNSAPDKSGLPSDRFSAERTGGSVSTLTIQRTQQEDSAVYLCASSFWMAAIPFFGPGTRLTVL.

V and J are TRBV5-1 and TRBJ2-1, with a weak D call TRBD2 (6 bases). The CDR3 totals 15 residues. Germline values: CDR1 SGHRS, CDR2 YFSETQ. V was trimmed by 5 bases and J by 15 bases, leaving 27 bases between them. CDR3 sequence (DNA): TGCGCCAGCAGTCAAACCTCCGGGATCCGGGAGCCTCGGTTCTTC. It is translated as CASSQTSGIREPRFF. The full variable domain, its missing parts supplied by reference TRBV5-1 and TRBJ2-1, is KAGVTQTPRYLIKTRGQQVTLSCSPISGHRSVSWYQQTPGQGLQFLFEYFSETQRNKGNFPGRFSGRQFSNSRSEMNVSTLELGDSALYLCASSQTSGIREPRFFGPGTRLTVL.

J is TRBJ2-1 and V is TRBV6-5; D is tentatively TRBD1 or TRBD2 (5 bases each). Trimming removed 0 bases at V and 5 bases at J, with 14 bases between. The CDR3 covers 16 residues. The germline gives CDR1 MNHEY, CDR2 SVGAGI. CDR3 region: CASSYSTWGSDNEQFF. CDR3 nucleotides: TGTGCCAGCAGTTACTCGACTTGGGGGTCGGACAATGAGCAGTTCTTC.

The CDR3 DNA reads TGTGCCAGCAGCTTAGGTGGGACGGATTATGGCTACACCTTC. Protein sequence: CASSLGGTDYGYTF. The chain uses TRBV7-2 and TRBJ1-2; a weak D match, TRBD1 (5 bases). The CDR3 totals 14 residues. From germline, CDR1 is SGHTA and CDR2 FQGNSA. Trimming shortened V by 1 base and J by 5 bases, and 11 bases separated the two germline ends. Full variable domain (missing parts from reference TRBV7-2 and TRBJ1-2): GAGVSQSPSNKVTEKGKDVELRCDPISGHTALYWYRQSLGQGLEFLIYFQGNSAPDKSGLPSDRFSAERTGGSVSTLTIQRTQQEDSAVYLCASSLGGTDYGYTFGSGTRLTVV.

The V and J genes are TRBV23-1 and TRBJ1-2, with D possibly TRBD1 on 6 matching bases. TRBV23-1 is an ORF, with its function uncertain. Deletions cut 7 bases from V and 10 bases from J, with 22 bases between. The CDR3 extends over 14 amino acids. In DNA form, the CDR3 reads TGCGCCAGCAATAACACACTGAGGGGGGCTTTCTACACCTTC. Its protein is CASNNTLRGAFYTF.

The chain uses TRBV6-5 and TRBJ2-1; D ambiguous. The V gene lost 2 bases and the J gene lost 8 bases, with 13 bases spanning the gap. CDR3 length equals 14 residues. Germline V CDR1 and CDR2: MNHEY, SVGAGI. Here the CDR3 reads CASSYRKGTDEQFF. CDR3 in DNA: TGTGCCAGCAGTTACAGAAAGGGCACAGATGAGCAGTTCTTC.

CDR3 sequence reads: CASGAGTGGAENEKLFF. The CDR3 bases are TGTGCCAGCGGGGCCGGGACAGGGGGCGCCGAAAATGAAAAACTGTTTTTT. The V call is TRBV6-1, the J call TRBJ1-4, with 12 bases matching TRBD1. V shed 8 bases and J 5 bases; nucleotides not matched to a gene: 12. CDR1 and CDR2 (germline): MNHNS, SASEGT. The CDR3 has 17 residues.